Each of the 24 T cell receptor beta chains below was sequenced from the same sample in a study of T cell responses to AZD1222 COVID-19 vaccine. This table comes from immunoSEQ multiplex PCR, and its TCRdb copy is limited to in-frame clones, with some not included. The sample lists 100,000 to 120,000 clones, about 90% occurring once. Sequencing was performed on peripheral blood, taken 28 days after the second AZD1222 dose. These receptors all stem from an adult who received the AZD1222 COVID-19 vaccine.

This clone was detected only a few times. CDR3: CATTNIETSNQPQHF. The DNA for the CDR3 is TGTGCCACGACGAATATAGAGACTAGCAATCAGCCCCAGCATTTT. The chain combines TRBV10-3 with TRBJ1-5; D remains unclear. The germline V gene has CDR1 ENHRY and CDR2 SYGVKD. CDR3 length: 15 residues. The V and J ends lost 10 bases and 0 bases respectively, with 16 bases between them.

This clone was picked up one time. This chain links TRBV28 with TRBJ1-4, with D tentatively TRBD1 (5 bases). Looked up from germline, CDR1 is MDHEN and CDR2 is SYDVKM. CDR3 length: 14 residues. Trimming cost V 6 bases and J 8 bases, with 16 bases left between them. The CDR3, as DNA: TGTGCCAGCAGCCTCAGGGTGGGATGGGAAAAACTGTTTTTT. Its protein is CASSLRVGWEKLFF.

This clone was picked up one time. The chain employs TRBV9 and TRBJ1-2; TRBD1 agrees at 7 bases. Germline CDR1 is SGDLS and CDR2 is YYNGEE. V lost 3 bases to trimming and J lost 8 bases; unmatched junction nucleotides: 7. The CDR3 runs 13 residues. CDR3 amino acids: CASSAHDRDGYTF. CDR3 bases: TGTGCCAGCAGCGCCCACGACAGGGACGGCTACACCTTC.

The chain recombines TRBV4-1 with TRBJ2-3; 11 nucleotides line up with TRBD2. V lost 0 bases to trimming and J lost 2 bases; unmatched junction nucleotides: 1. In germline, CDR1 is MGHRA, CDR2 YSYEKL. This CDR3 has 16 amino acids. CDR3 in amino acids: CASSQEGLAATDTQYF. DNA of the CDR3: TGCGCCAGCAGCCAAGAGGGACTAGCGGCCACAGATACGCAGTATTTT.

This chain links TRBV7-9 with TRBJ1-5, with D hard to call. There are 16 residues in the CDR3. From germline, CDR1 is SEHNR and CDR2 FQNEAQ (reference sequence). Trimming shortened V by 1 base and J by 2 bases, and 12 bases separated the two germline ends. Here the CDR3 reads CASSLGTVQGNQPQHF. The CDR3, as DNA: TGTGCCAGCAGCTTAGGAACGGTCCAGGGCAATCAGCCCCAGCATTTT. The variable domain in full, completed from reference TRBV7-9 and TRBJ1-5, reads DTGVSQNPRHKITKRGQNVTFRCDPISEHNRLYWYRQTLGQGPEFLTYFQNEAQLEKSRLLSDRFSAERPKGSFSTLEIQRTEQGDSAMYLCASSLGTVQGNQPQHFGDGTRLSIL.

The gene calls are TRBV19 and TRBJ2-7; D is possibly TRBD1 (7 bases). Germline CDR1 reads LNHDA; CDR2 reads SQIVND (reference sequence). This CDR3 contains 16 residues. Trimming cost V 6 bases and J 0 bases, with 18 bases left between them. CDR3: CASRQSGGINSYEQYF. CDR3 bases: TGTGCCAGTAGACAATCAGGGGGGATTAACTCCTACGAGCAGTACTTC.

The chain links TRBV5-1 to TRBJ2-5; D remains ambiguous. Germline V gives CDR1 SGHRS, CDR2 YFSETQ. Between the trimmed V and J ends, which lost 0 bases and 2 bases, there was a span of 5 bases. The CDR3 has 13 amino acids. CDR3 sequence (DNA): TGCGCCAGCAGCTTGGAAACGCAAGAGACCCAGTACTTC. Translated: CASSLETQETQYF.

This chain joins TRBV5-5 and TRBJ2-7; D is ambiguous. The CDR3 is 14 residues long. The V gene's germline CDR1 is SGHKS and CDR2 YYEKEE (reference sequence). V was shortened by 0 bases and J by 5 bases, with 12 bases between the two germline ends. The chain's CDR3 is CASSLVGRSHEQYF. CDR3 sequence (DNA): TGTGCCAGCAGCTTGGTGGGCAGGTCCCACGAGCAGTACTTC.

By share, this clone counts as medium-sized. V usage is TRBV2 and J usage is TRBJ2-7; D uncertain. CDR3 length: 11 amino acids. Trimming cost V 8 bases and J 3 bases, with 8 bases left between them. From germline, CDR1 is SNHLY and CDR2 FYNNEI. CDR3 residues: CASELSYEQYF. In DNA, the CDR3 is TGTGCCAGCGAATTGAGCTACGAGCAGTACTTC.

This chain uses TRBV12-3 or TRBV12-4 with TRBJ1-5; D is perhaps TRBD1 (5 bases). This CDR3 is built from 13 residues. Between the trimmed V and J ends, which lost 5 bases and 4 bases, there was a span of 9 bases. This CDR3 reads CASSRQSNQPQHF. DNA of the CDR3: TGTGCCAGCAGTAGACAGTCTAATCAGCCCCAGCATTTT.

The chain links TRBV24-1 to TRBJ1-5; D is perhaps TRBD1 (5 bases). CDR3 length: 15 amino acids. Germline V lookup: CDR1 KGHDR, CDR2 SFDVKD. V gave up 4 bases and J gave up 0 bases, with 9 bases separating them. The CDR3 loop reads CATSDGTGSNQPQHF. CDR3 DNA: TGTGCCACCAGTGACGGGACGGGTAGCAATCAGCCCCAGCATTTT.

In regard to this clone: At one end, the junction sequence differs from germline, possibly due to a read error. The chain couples TRBV7-7 to TRBJ2-7, with D perhaps matching TRBD1 (6 bases). The germline V gene has CDR1 SSHAT and CDR2 FNYEAQ (reference sequence). This CDR3 is 13 amino acids long. The CDR3, as DNA: TGTGCTAGCAGCTTTCGGACAGATGGAGAGCAGTACTTC. It specifies CASSFRTDGEQYF.

The chain combines TRBV30 with TRBJ2-7, with TRBD2 matching over 8 bases. This CDR3 contains 14 residues. Germline trimming cut 5 bases from V and 0 bases from J; bases unmatched to any gene: 6. Germline V CDR1 and CDR2: GTSNPN, SVGIG (reference sequence). The CDR3 sequence is CAWDQSGSSYEQYF. In nucleotides, the CDR3 is TGTGCCTGGGACCAAAGCGGGAGCTCCTACGAGCAGTACTTC.

The gene calls are TRBV5-4 and TRBJ2-7, with D possibly TRBD1 on 5 matching bases. V lost 4 bases and J lost 4, with 15 bases in between. Germline CDR1 SGHNT, CDR2 YYREEE (reference sequence). The CDR3 has 14 residues. Written as DNA, the CDR3 is TGTGCCAGCAGCCCAATACCTCAGGGATACGAGCAGTACTTC. This sequence encodes CASSPIPQGYEQYF. The variable domain in full, with the rest retrieved from reference TRBV5-4 and TRBJ2-7, is ETGVTQSPTHLIKTRGQQVTLRCSSQSGHNTVSWYQQALGQGPQFIFQYYREEENGRGNFPPRFSGLQFPNYSSELNVNALELDDSALYLCASSPIPQGYEQYFGPGTRLTVT.

The chain carries TRBV3-1 (or the pseudogene TRBV3-2) and TRBJ1-5; D call uncertain. V lost 0 bases to trimming and J lost 1 base, with 7 bases between them. This CDR3 spans 15 amino acids. Germline lookup yields CDR1 LGHDT and CDR2 YNNKEL (reference sequence). CDR3 DNA sequence: TGTGCCAGCAGCCAAGATCTGTGGAGCAATCAGCCCCAGCATTTT. This translates into CASSQDLWSNQPQHF.

The rearrangement uses TRBV19 and TRBJ1-4; TRBD1 matches at 7 bases. The CDR3 is 18 residues long. Germline assignment: CDR1 LNHDA and CDR2 SQIVND (reference sequence). The V and J ends lost 5 bases and 8 bases, in that order; junction bases with no gene match: 20. The CDR3 here is CASSPHLQGPGGSEKLFF. CDR3 DNA sequence: TGTGCCAGTAGTCCTCACCTACAGGGGCCAGGAGGGTCCGAAAAACTGTTTTTT.

V and J are TRBV5-1 and TRBJ2-3, with 9 bases lining up with TRBD1. With 0 bases clipped from V and 1 base from J, the junction kept 9 bases outside the gene matches. The CDR3 contains 18 residues. Germline V gene data show CDR1 as SGHRS and CDR2 as YFSETQ. Written as DNA, the CDR3 is TGCGCCAGCAGCTTGGTGACAGGGGGTGTCTGGGGCACAGATACGCAGTATTTT. The encoded protein is CASSLVTGGVWGTDTQYF.

This chain links TRBV24-1 with TRBJ2-1; possible D gene TRBD2, 5 bases. V lost 1 base, J lost 9 bases, and 12 bases lay in between. The germline CDR1 and CDR2 sequences are KGHDR and SFDVKD. This CDR3 contains 14 residues. CDR3 sequence: CATSDFRGYGEQFF. The DNA for the CDR3 is TGTGCCACCAGTGATTTCCGAGGGTATGGTGAGCAGTTCTTC.

The chain is built from TRBV14 and TRBJ2-2; TRBD1 matches 8 bases. This CDR3 has 15 amino acids. Unmatched junction bases numbered 5, after V lost 4 bases and J lost 4 bases. Germline CDR1 is SGHDN and CDR2 is FVKESK. The CDR3 DNA reads as TGTGCCAGCAGCCCACCCAGGGGGCTCACCGGGGAGCTGTTTTTT. Translation gives CASSPPRGLTGELFF.

As for this clone: The identical CDR3 is also encoded by other nucleotide sequences in the sample. The CDR3 loop is CASSSGQGYEQYF. CDR3 nucleotide sequence: TGTGCCAGCAGTTCGGGACAGGGTTACGAGCAGTACTTC. The chain couples TRBV28 to TRBJ2-7; 9 bases are a match to TRBD1. The CDR3 is 13 residues long. Trimming took 4 bases from V and 4 from J; bases not matched to a gene: 2. Germline assignment: CDR1 MDHEN and CDR2 SYDVKM.

V usage is TRBV7-9 and J usage is TRBJ2-3, with 9 positions matching TRBD1. There are 16 residues in the CDR3. V dropped 4 bases and J dropped 0; count of bases not matched to a gene: 5. Germline assignment: CDR1 SEHNR and CDR2 FQNEAQ (reference sequence). The CDR3 reads CASSSSGTGSTDTQYF. The DNA of the CDR3 is TGTGCCAGCAGCTCATCCGGGACAGGGAGCACAGATACGCAGTATTTT.

The chain carries TRBV6-5 and TRBJ2-3; maybe TRBD2 (7 bases). V was shortened by 7 bases and J by 1 base, with 15 bases between the two germline ends. Germline V lookup: CDR1 MNHEY, CDR2 SVGAGI. The CDR3 is made up of 15 amino acids. CDR3: CASTPRGRGTDTQYF. CDR3 bases: TGTGCCAGCACCCCGCGGGGGCGAGGCACAGATACGCAGTATTTT.

The gene calls are TRBV4-1 and TRBJ1-4; unclear D gene. The V gene lost 10 bases and the J gene lost 3 bases, with 21 bases spanning the gap. The length of the CDR3 is 16 residues. Germline lookup yields CDR1 MGHRA and CDR2 YSYEKL. CDR3 sequence (DNA): TGCGCCACCTATCGAGAGTACCTAGCCTCTAATGAAAAACTGTTTTTT. Translated: CATYREYLASNEKLFF.

This clone was counted once. The V call is TRBV28, the J call TRBJ1-2; D unclear. V lost 5 bases and J 0 bases, leaving 19 bases between the germline ends. The germline gives CDR1 MDHEN, CDR2 SYDVKM. The CDR3 extends over 17 amino acids. The CDR3 DNA reads as TGTGCCAGCAGTGCCGCGGGTAGGACCCGTTCTAACTATGGCTACACCTTC. Amino acid sequence: CASSAAGRTRSNYGYTF.